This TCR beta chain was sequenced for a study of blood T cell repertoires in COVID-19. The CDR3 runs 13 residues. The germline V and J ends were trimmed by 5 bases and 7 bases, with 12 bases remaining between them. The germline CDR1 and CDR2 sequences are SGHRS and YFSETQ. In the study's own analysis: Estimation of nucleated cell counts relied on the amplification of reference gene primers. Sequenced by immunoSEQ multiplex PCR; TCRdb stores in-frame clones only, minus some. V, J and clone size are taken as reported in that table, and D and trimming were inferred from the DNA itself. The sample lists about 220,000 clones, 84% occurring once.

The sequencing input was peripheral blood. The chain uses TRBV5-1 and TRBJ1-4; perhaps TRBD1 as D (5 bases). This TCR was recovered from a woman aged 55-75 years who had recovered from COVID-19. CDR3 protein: CASRGRVGEKLFF. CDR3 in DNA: TGCGCCAGCAGGGGCAGGGTTGGTGAAAAACTGTTTTTT.